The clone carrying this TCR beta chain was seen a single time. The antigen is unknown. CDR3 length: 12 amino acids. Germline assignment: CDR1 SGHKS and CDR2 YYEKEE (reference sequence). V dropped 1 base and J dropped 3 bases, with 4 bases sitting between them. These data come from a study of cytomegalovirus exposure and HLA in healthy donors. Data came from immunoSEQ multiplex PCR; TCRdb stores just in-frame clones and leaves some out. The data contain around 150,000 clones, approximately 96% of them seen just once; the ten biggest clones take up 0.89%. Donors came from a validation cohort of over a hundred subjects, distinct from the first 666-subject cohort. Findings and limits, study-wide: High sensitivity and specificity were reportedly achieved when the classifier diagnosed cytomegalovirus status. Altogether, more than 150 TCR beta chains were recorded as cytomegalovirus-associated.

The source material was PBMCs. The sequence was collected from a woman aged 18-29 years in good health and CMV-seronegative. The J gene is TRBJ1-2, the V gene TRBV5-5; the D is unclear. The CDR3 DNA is TGTGCCAGCAGCTTGCTCCACTATGGCTACACCTTC. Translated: CASSLLHYGYTF.